This TCR beta chain was identified during a study of T cells in Graves' hyperthyroidism and ophthalmopathy. Overall study findings and caveats: Within blood appeared most thyroid clonotypes that had expanded above 0.001. Researchers report that a 13 V-J model separated ophthalmopathy from stable hyperthyroidism.

This clonotype was counted ten times or more. The antigen remains undetermined. V gave up 5 bases and J gave up 4 bases; unmatched junction bases: 4. The CDR3 loop spans 15 amino acids. Germline CDR1 reads LNHDA; CDR2 reads SQIVND (reference sequence). RNA transcripts were the template for amplifying TCR beta CDR3 regions. Primed by the HTBI set, a first-round RT-PCR was run on the TCR CDR3. In TCRdb, the multiplex PCR reads were re-called with MiXCR into one record per CDR3 protein. The data contain some 500,000 distinct CDR3 sequences, 13% to 15% of them singletons. The V gene is TRBV19, the J gene TRBJ2-3; 12 bases align to TRBD2. Sequences were obtained from blood. The sequence was obtained from a woman aged 18-29 years with Graves' hyperthyroidism. CDR3 region: CASSPLAGGPDTQYF. DNA for the CDR3: TGTGCCAGTAGTCCTCTAGCGGGAGGGCCAGATACGCAGTATTTT.